This T cell receptor (beta chain) was captured by sequencing in a study of shared clonotypes between healthy human individuals. Overall study results and limits: Clonotype sharing among donors likely depends on sequencing depth. Naive CD4 clonotypes overlapped across a handful of donors at approximately 4.5%. The diversity represented, both genetic and in exposure history, was limited by few donors.

Terminally differentiated effector memory CD45RA+ cells were left out of the naive CD8 fraction, which was CD45RO-negative and positively selected for CCR7. In the case of this clone: Its antigen remains unknown.

V shed 2 bases and J shed 3 bases, with 14 bases lying between them. Germline V CDR1 and CDR2: SGHTA, FQGNSA. This CDR3 has 15 amino acids. For every subset, genomic DNA was evenly distributed across several immunoSEQ plates. TCRdb's table, derived via immunoSEQ multiplex PCR, lists solely in-frame clones and lacks some. The table includes millions of clones, about 95% detected once. Sequencing was done on a sample of naive CD8+ T cells sorted from blood. This sequence joins TRBV7-2 and TRBJ2-7; D is tentatively TRBD1 or TRBD2 (5 bases each). The sequence was obtained from a man between 18 and 35 years old in good health. In DNA, the CDR3 is TGTGCCAGCAGCTTAAGGGGCACTAGTAACTACGAGCAGTACTTC. It is translated as CASSLRGTSNYEQYF.